Shown below are 18 T cell receptor beta chains from a single sample sequenced in a study of blood T cell repertoires in COVID-19. Sequenced by immunoSEQ multiplex PCR; TCRdb stores in-frame clones only, minus some. The table includes a few hundred thousand clones, 86% detected once. The sequenced sample consisted of peripheral blood. Every receptor here comes from a young man who had recovered from COVID-19.

The chain joins TRBV3-1 (or the pseudogene TRBV3-2) to TRBJ2-7; 9 bases are a match to TRBD1. Per the germline V gene, CDR1 is LGHDT and CDR2 is YNNKEL (reference sequence). V shed 5 bases, J shed 3 bases, and the junction held 5 bases outside the gene matches. There are 14 residues in the CDR3. The CDR3 DNA reads TGTGCCAGCAGCTCCGGGACAGGGCGCTACGAGCAGTACTTC. Its translation is CASSSGTGRYEQYF.

The V and J genes are TRBV5-6 and TRBJ1-1; D gene unclear. CDR1 and CDR2 from the germline V gene are SGHDT and YYEEEE. The ends were cut back, 4 bases at V and 3 bases at J, with 13 bases in the middle. The CDR3 runs to 14 residues. The CDR3 loop reads CASSTAGWHTEAFF. The CDR3 bases are TGTGCCAGCAGCACGGCCGGGTGGCACACTGAAGCTTTCTTT.

The V and J genes are TRBV3-1 (or the pseudogene TRBV3-2) and TRBJ1-5; the D gene is possibly TRBD1 (5 bases). This CDR3 region has 13 residues. V shed 1 base and J shed 5 bases, with 6 bases lying between them. The germline gives CDR1 LGHDT, CDR2 YNNKEL (reference sequence). CDR3 in amino acids: CASSQGGDQPQHF. In nucleotides, the CDR3 is TGTGCCAGCAGCCAAGGGGGGGATCAGCCCCAGCATTTT.

The chain has TRBV10-1 and TRBJ2-1, with 9 positions matching TRBD1. This CDR3 spans 15 amino acids. Germline V CDR1 and CDR2: WNHNN, SYGVQD (reference sequence). V lost 2 bases to trimming and J lost 7 bases; unmatched junction nucleotides: 6. CDR3 in DNA: TGCGCCAGCAGTGAGCCGGGACAGGGTGAAAATGAGCAGTTCTTC. Amino acid sequence: CASSEPGQGENEQFF.

The CDR3 nucleotides read TGTGCCAGCAGTGGATTCCTGGACAGCTCTGGAAACACCATATATTTT. Amino acids: CASSGFLDSSGNTIYF. This rearrangement joins TRBV25-1 to TRBJ1-3, with D tentatively TRBD1 (6 bases). The germline CDR1 and CDR2 sequences are MGHDK and SYGVNS. CDR3 size: 16 residues. V was trimmed by 4 bases and J by 0 bases, leaving 13 bases between them. Together with reference TRBV25-1 and TRBJ1-3, the CDR3 gives the full variable domain: EADIYQTPRYLVIGTGKKITLECSQTMGHDKMYWYQQDPGMELHLIHYSYGVNSTEKGDLSSESTVSRIRTEHFPLTLESARPSHTSQYLCASSGFLDSSGNTIYFGEGSWLTVV.

The gene calls are TRBV5-8 and TRBJ2-1; perhaps TRBD1 as D (6 bases). V shed 3 bases and J shed 3 bases, with 13 bases lying between them. Germline V gene data show CDR1 as SGHTS and CDR2 as YDEGEE. The CDR3 consists of 15 residues. In DNA form, the CDR3 reads TGTGCCAGCAGCTCCGACAGGAGACGCTACAATGAGCAGTTCTTC. Protein sequence: CASSSDRRRYNEQFF.

The V and J genes are TRBV5-1 and TRBJ1-2; D is possibly TRBD1 (6 bases). The length of the CDR3 is 14 residues. The V end was cut by 5 bases, the J end by 4 bases, with 15 bases between. Germline V gene sequence: CDR1 SGHRS, CDR2 YFSETQ. DNA of the CDR3: TGCGCCAGCAGTTCTCGGACAGCCCTCTATGGCTACACCTTC. Protein: CASSSRTALYGYTF.

This clone showed up just a few times. The CDR3 sequence is CASITTGIRGTEAFF. The CDR3 DNA sequence: TGTGCCAGCATTACTACAGGGATCAGGGGGACTGAAGCTTTCTTT. This chain connects TRBV27 to TRBJ1-1; 7 nucleotides agree with TRBD1. The CDR3 runs 15 residues. J was trimmed by 5 bases and V by 7 bases; bases with no gene match: 13. Per the germline V gene, CDR1 is MNHEY and CDR2 is SMNVEV (reference sequence).

The chain couples TRBV7-2 to TRBJ1-2; TRBD1 aligns across 7 bases. This CDR3 region has 15 residues. After removal of 2 bases from V and 2 bases from J, the junction contained 5 bases not matched to a gene. Germline CDR1 reads SGHTA; CDR2 reads FQGNSA. CDR3 in DNA: TGTGCCAGCAGCTTACACAGGGGACAAAACTATGGCTACACCTTC. It yields the protein CASSLHRGQNYGYTF.

The rearrangement uses TRBV4-2 and TRBJ1-4, with 7 bases fitting TRBD1. The germline V gene encodes CDR1 LGHNA and CDR2 YNFKEQ. The CDR3 has 15 residues. The trim removed 0 bases at V and 8 bases at J, leaving 6 bases unmatched. The CDR3 reads CASSQETTGNEKLFF. The CDR3 DNA sequence: TGTGCCAGCAGCCAAGAGACGACAGGGAACGAAAAACTGTTTTTT.

This clone was detected only once. This chain connects TRBV10-1 to TRBJ2-1; 8 bases are a match to TRBD2. This CDR3 has 14 amino acids. V lost 10 bases to trimming and J lost 5 bases; unmatched junction nucleotides: 10. CDR1 is WNHNN, CDR2 SYGVQD, per germline (reference sequence). The CDR3 DNA sequence: TGCGCCACCTCTCGGGGGGGGTACAACAATGAGCAGTTCTTC. It translates to CATSRGGYNNEQFF.

This chain connects TRBV11-2 to TRBJ2-3; 11 bases are a match to TRBD2. Germline-derived CDR1 and CDR2 are SGHAT and FQNNGV. The V gene end was trimmed by 5 bases and the J gene end by 8 bases; junction bases not matched to a gene: 9. The CDR3 is made up of 15 amino acids. The CDR3 bases are TGTGCCAGCAGCGCCGATAGCGGGGGGGCATCTACGCAGTATTTT. Translating it yields CASSADSGGASTQYF.

This sequence joins TRBV5-4 and TRBJ2-3; D is uncertain. Germline V lookup: CDR1 SGHNT, CDR2 YYREEE (reference sequence). Trimming left V 1 base short and J 2 bases short, with 11 bases between. CDR3 size: 15 residues. The DNA for the CDR3 is TGTGCCAGCAGCTTGTTAGCCAGCTACACAGATACGCAGTATTTT. It codes for CASSLLASYTDTQYF.

The chain links TRBV10-3 to TRBJ2-1, with a tentative D call TRBD1 (6 bases). The germline V gene has CDR1 ENHRY and CDR2 SYGVKD. This CDR3 region has 17 residues. Trimming took off 7 bases at V and 0 bases at J, with 19 bases between the two ends. Here the CDR3 DNA reads TGTGCCATCACCCTGACGGTTCCCAGGGGCTCCTACAATGAGCAGTTCTTC. Residues: CAITLTVPRGSYNEQFF.

The J gene is TRBJ1-5, the V gene TRBV5-8; TRBD1 agrees at 8 bases. Germline CDR1 reads SGHTS; CDR2 reads YDEGEE. CDR3 length equals 16 residues. V lost 4 bases, J lost 4 bases, and 10 bases stayed unmatched. CDR3 protein: CASSPPDRVGNQPQHF. The CDR3 DNA reads as TGTGCCAGCAGCCCACCGGACAGGGTAGGGAATCAGCCCCAGCATTTT.

The rearrangement uses TRBV6-6 and TRBJ2-6, with D maybe TRBD1 (6 bases). Germline-derived CDR1 and CDR2 are MNHNY and SVGAGI (reference sequence). The CDR3 runs to 16 residues. V was pared by 11 bases and J by 0 bases, with 17 bases between. The CDR3: CASTRTASSGANVLTF. The CDR3 coding sequence is TGTGCCTCTACCAGGACAGCGAGCTCTGGGGCCAACGTCCTGACTTTC.

CDR3 sequence (DNA): TGTGCCAGCTCACCAAGGACAGGGACCTCTGGGGCCAACGTCCTGACTTTC. Protein product: CASSPRTGTSGANVLTF. The chain uses TRBV18 and TRBJ2-6, with 8 bases aligning to TRBD1. From germline, CDR1 is KGHSH and CDR2 LQKENI. CDR3 length equals 17 residues. V lost 2 bases to trimming and J lost 0 bases; unmatched junction nucleotides: 3. Complete variable domain (other parts from reference TRBV18 and TRBJ2-6): NAGVMQNPRHLVRRRGQEARLRCSPMKGHSHVYWYRQLPEEGLKFMVYLQKENIIDESGMPKERFSAEFPKEGPSILRIQQVVRGDSAAYFCASSPRTGTSGANVLTFGAGSRLTVL.

This clone appeared once. The gene calls are TRBV11-3 and TRBJ2-5; 7 bases agree with TRBD2. V was clipped by 5 bases and J by 1 base; unmatched bases: 7. Looked up from germline, CDR1 is SGHNT and CDR2 is YENEEA. The CDR3 length is 15 residues. The CDR3 DNA is TGTGCCAGCAGCCCGGGACTATCCCCCCAAGAGACCCAGTACTTC. As protein: CASSPGLSPQETQYF.